This TCR beta chain was recorded in a study of T cell changes during pregnancy in multiple sclerosis. Only in-frame clones appear in the TCRdb table, and some are missing; sequencing was by immunoSEQ multiplex PCR. Here the sample spans 45,000 to 60,000 clones, more than 75% being singletons. The input for sequencing was CD8+ T cells from peripheral blood mononuclear cells, taken before pregnancy. This clonotype was obtained from a female donor with multiple sclerosis, enrolled in a pregnancy study.

The DNA for the CDR3 is TGCGCCAGCAGCTTGGTCCAGGCTCCCGGCAATGAGCAGTTCTTC. Protein product: CASSLVQAPGNEQFF. The chain combines TRBV5-1 with TRBJ2-1; no clear D gene. Germline V gene sequence: CDR1 SGHRS, CDR2 YFSETQ. Trimming removed 0 bases from V and 6 bases from J, with 13 bases in between. The CDR3 is 15 amino acids.